Following are 13 T cell receptor beta chains from one sample sequenced in a study of blood T cell repertoires in COVID-19. Method: immunoSEQ multiplex PCR; TCRdb's copy keeps in-frame clones and lacks some. The table has under 200,000 clones, more than 65% seen once; the top ten hold 8% to 13%. Sequences were obtained from PBMCs or T cells enriched from blood (not recorded which). These receptors all come from a man aged 50 or older who had recovered from COVID-19.

The V call is TRBV19, the J call TRBJ1-6; 8 bases line up with TRBD1. The CDR3 spans 17 residues. CDR1 and CDR2 (germline): LNHDA, SQIVND (reference sequence). V was clipped by 6 bases and J by 6 bases; unmatched bases: 13. CDR3 in DNA: TGTGCCAGTAGCAAACACACGGGACAGGCCCGTAATTCACCCCTCCACTTT. This translates into CASSKHTGQARNSPLHF.

J is TRBJ1-1 and V is TRBV5-4, with D possibly matching TRBD1 (6 bases). Trimming shortened V by 1 base and J by 2 bases, and 12 bases separated the two germline ends. CDR3 length: 15 amino acids. CDR1 and CDR2 (germline): SGHNT, YYREEE (reference sequence). CDR3 amino acids: CASSLISTGNTEAFF. The CDR3 region has the DNA TGTGCCAGCAGCTTGATATCGACAGGCAACACTGAAGCTTTCTTT.

V usage is TRBV7-6 and J usage is TRBJ2-2; the D gene is possibly TRBD1 (6 bases). Germline CDR1 SGHVS, CDR2 FNYEAQ. The CDR3 contains 15 residues. Trimming shortened V by 1 base and J by 1 base, and 7 bases separated the two germline ends. CDR3 loop: CASSLGGQNTGELFF. DNA for the CDR3: TGTGCCAGCAGCTTAGGGGGACAGAACACCGGGGAGCTGTTTTTT.

The chain is built from TRBV19 and TRBJ1-1, with D unclear. This CDR3 spans 12 amino acids. The germline CDR1 and CDR2 sequences are LNHDA and SQIVND (reference sequence). Trimming left V 10 bases short and J 0 bases short, with 9 bases between. CDR3 amino acids: CATRDMNTEAFF. CDR3 sequence (DNA): TGTGCCACAAGAGACATGAACACTGAAGCTTTCTTT.

The chain carries TRBV6-5 and TRBJ1-5; 7 nucleotides match TRBD1. V was clipped by 7 bases and J by 2 bases; unmatched bases: 2. Looked up from germline, CDR1 is MNHEY and CDR2 is SVGAGI. The CDR3 extends over 13 amino acids. The CDR3 reads CASIGQGNQPQHF. DNA of the CDR3: TGTGCCAGCATCGGACAGGGCAATCAGCCCCAGCATTTT.

The chain employs TRBV5-5 and TRBJ2-7; 7 positions match TRBD1. CDR1 is SGHKS, CDR2 YYEKEE, per germline (reference sequence). The CDR3 is 14 residues long. V shed 3 bases and J 3 bases; nucleotides not matched to a gene: 6. The CDR3 DNA reads TGTGCCAGCAGCTCATCCGGGACAGACTACGAGCAGTACTTC. It encodes CASSSSGTDYEQYF.

The chain uses TRBV5-1 and TRBJ2-1; 12 nucleotides align to TRBD2. The germline V gene encodes CDR1 SGHRS and CDR2 YFSETQ. This CDR3 is 17 amino acids long. V gave up 4 bases and J gave up 8 bases; unmatched junction bases: 13. CDR3 DNA sequence: TGCGCCAGCAGCCTGGACCCTAGACTAGCGGGAGCGTATGAGCAGTTCTTC. This sequence encodes CASSLDPRLAGAYEQFF.

This clone was observed a single time. The genes are TRBV7-3 and TRBJ2-7, with 8 bases lining up with TRBD2. The CDR3 extends over 14 amino acids. CDR1 is SGHTA, CDR2 FQGTGA, per germline. The junction had 3 bases not matched to a gene; V was cut back by 5 bases and J by 0 bases. CDR3 DNA: TGTGCCAGCAGCCGGGGGGGTTCCTCCTACGAGCAGTACTTC. Protein product: CASSRGGSSYEQYF.

The chain is built from TRBV21-1 and TRBJ1-1; the table's TRBD1 call for D was not verified on the DNA. TRBV21-1 is tagged as a pseudogene. CDR3 length: 14 amino acids. This CDR3 is CASSTKTGPTEAFF. CDR3 DNA sequence: TGTGCCAGCAGCACAAAGACAGGGCCCACTGAAGCTTTCTTT.

The chain combines TRBV10-3 with TRBJ2-7; TRBD1 might be the D (7 bases). The CDR3 totals 15 residues. CDR1 ENHRY and CDR2 SYGVKD come from the germline V gene. V lost 2 bases and J lost 2, with 13 bases in between. CDR3 bases: TGTGCCATCAGTGAGACCTCAGGGGGGCCCTACGAGCAGTACTTC. Translating it yields CAISETSGGPYEQYF.

The rearrangement joins TRBV2 to TRBJ1-6; TRBD1 is a possible D gene (5 bases). The CDR3 runs 16 residues. Germline V gene lookup returns CDR1 SNHLY and CDR2 FYNNEI. Trimming took 2 bases from V and 3 from J, leaving 11 bases between them. The CDR3 bases are TGTGCCAGCAGTGAATCGGGGGTCGTCTATAATTCACCCCTCCACTTT. It is translated as CASSESGVVYNSPLHF.

The V gene is TRBV12-3 or TRBV12-4, the J gene TRBJ1-6; D possibly corresponds to TRBD1 (5 bases). Deletions cut 6 bases from V and 7 bases from J, with 10 bases between. The CDR3 has 13 amino acids. The CDR3 DNA is TGTGCCAGCAGCGAGCGGGGGAATTCACCCCTCCACTTT. Residues: CASSERGNSPLHF.

With regard to this clone: The conserved final phenylalanine or tryptophan is absent from the CDR3, which likely points to a read error. The limits of the CDR3 on the DNA are not certain, so only TCRdb's listed CDR3 is given. The gene calls are TRBV24-1 and TRBJ1-2. Both ends counted, the CDR3 spans 21 residues. Germline loops: CDR1 KGHDR, CDR2 SFDVKD. The CDR3 region is CATSDCVGGRGWLDLWLHLRT.